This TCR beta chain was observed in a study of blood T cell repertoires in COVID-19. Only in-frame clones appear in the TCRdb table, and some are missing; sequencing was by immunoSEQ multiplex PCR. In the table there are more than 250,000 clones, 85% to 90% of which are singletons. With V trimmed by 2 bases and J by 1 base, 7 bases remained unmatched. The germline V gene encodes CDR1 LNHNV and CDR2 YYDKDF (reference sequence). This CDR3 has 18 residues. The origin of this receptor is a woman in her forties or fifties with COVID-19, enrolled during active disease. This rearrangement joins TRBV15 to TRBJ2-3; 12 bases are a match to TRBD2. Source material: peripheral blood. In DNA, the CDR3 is TGTGCCACCAGCAGATATAGACTAGCGGGAGATCGCACAGATACGCAGTATTTT. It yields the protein CATSRYRLAGDRTDTQYF.